This T cell receptor beta chain was obtained from a study of human T cells and chemical hapten exposure. Study-wide findings and caveats: Clustering by CDR3 similarity yielded significantly more large clusters from expanded TCRs than controls. No shift was seen in TCRs above 1 in 1000 frequency with DPC sensitization.

Germline V CDR1 and CDR2: LGHNA, YSLEER. V gave up 0 bases and J gave up 0 bases, with 11 bases separating them. The length of the CDR3 is 16 residues. This clonotype was counted only a few times. The antigen is unknown. Regarding time point: pre-sensitization, week 0. The treatment is: therapeutic diphenylcyclopropenone sensitization with weekly scalp DPC. The template was total RNA from unfractionated whole blood. TCRdb re-called the RACE reads through MiXCR, storing one row per CDR3 protein. The table shows tens of thousands of distinct CDR3 sequences, with 11% to 15% occurring only once. This specimen was whole blood, taken in connection with sensitization to the hapten diphenylcyclopropenone (DPC). The chain joins TRBV4-3 to TRBJ1-1; D might be TRBD1 (6 bases). This clonotype was obtained from a woman between 45 and 60 years old with alopecia areata. Some clones in this sample may be carry-over from other donors' samples. CDR3: CASSQDSGALNTEAFF. The CDR3 nucleotides are TGCGCCAGCAGCCAAGATTCGGGGGCGCTGAACACTGAAGCTTTCTTT.